This entry lists 27 T cell receptor beta chains sequenced from one sample in a study of T cells after yellow fever vaccination. TCRdb ran MiXCR on the 5' RACE reads and lists one entry per CDR3 protein. The table records some 390,000 distinct CDR3 sequences, approximately 6% of them present only once. Sequenced here: PBMCs, sampled 5 days after the yellow fever booster vaccination. The origin of the receptors is a man aged 25 to 40 who received the YFV17D yellow fever vaccine.

This clonotype occurred many times. The chain links TRBV20-1 to TRBJ2-7; D not certain. V was trimmed by 7 bases and J by 4 bases, leaving 14 bases between them. Germline V gene sequence: CDR1 DFQATT, CDR2 SNEGSKA (reference sequence). The CDR3 runs 12 residues. CDR3 DNA: TGCAGTGTCAGACGAGAGAGGTACGAGCAGTACTTC. This translates into CSVRRERYEQYF.

This clonotype was observed a handful of times. The chain combines TRBV7-2 with TRBJ2-1, with D hard to call. Germline V gene sequence: CDR1 SGHTA, CDR2 FQGNSA. The V end was cut by 0 bases, the J end by 5 bases, with 8 bases between. The CDR3 sequence is 14 residues long. CDR3 DNA: TGTGCCAGCAGCTTAGCCTCGGTCAACAATGAGCAGTTCTTC. Translating it yields CASSLASVNNEQFF.

This clonotype occurred a few times. The rearrangement links TRBV6-2 or TRBV6-3 to TRBJ2-5; 8 bases match TRBD2. CDR3 length equals 14 residues. V was clipped by 2 bases and J by 5 bases; unmatched bases: 4. Germline lookup yields CDR1 MNHEY and CDR2 SVGEGT. CDR3 nucleotide sequence: TGTGCCAGCAGTTACCTAGCGGGTTGGGAGACCCAGTACTTC. This encodes CASSYLAGWETQYF.

This clonotype was detected many times. This chain connects TRBV29-1 to TRBJ2-5; D may be TRBD2 (5 bases). Trimming took off 7 bases at V and 1 base at J, with 10 bases between the two ends. This CDR3 has 12 amino acids. Germline CDR1 is SQVTM and CDR2 is ANQGSEA. DNA of the CDR3: TGCAGCGGCCGGACTGGCCAAGAGACCCAGTACTTC. The encoded protein is CSGRTGQETQYF. The whole variable domain, filled in from reference TRBV29-1 and TRBJ2-5, reads SAVISQKPSRDICQRGTSLTIQCQVDSQVTMMFWYRQQPGQSLTLIATANQGSEATYESGFVIDKFPISRPNLTFSTLTVSNMSPEDSSIYLCSGRTGQETQYFGPGTRLLVL.

This clonotype was seen only a few times. This sequence joins TRBV20-1 and TRBJ2-3, with 8 bases matching TRBD1. Germline values: CDR1 DFQATT, CDR2 SNEGSKA (reference sequence). The J segment lost 3 bases and the V segment lost 4 bases, leaving 6 bases of the junction unmatched. CDR3 length equals 14 residues. In DNA form, the CDR3 reads TGCAGTGCTATGGCAGGGGGCGCGACAGATACGCAGTATTTT. Translated, it gives CSAMAGGATDTQYF.

This chain joins TRBV7-2 and TRBJ2-5, with 8 bases identical to TRBD2. Germline V gene lookup returns CDR1 SGHTA and CDR2 FQGNSA. V lost 3 bases to trimming and J lost 4 bases; unmatched junction nucleotides: 7. CDR3 length: 15 amino acids. CDR3 DNA: TGTGCCAGCAGCTTTGCCAGGGCGGGGGGAGAGACCCAGTACTTC. Its protein product is CASSFARAGGETQYF.

The chain is built from TRBV25-1 and TRBJ1-2; TRBD1 is a possible D gene (5 bases). V lost 2 bases to trimming and J lost 7 bases, with 14 bases between them. The germline V gene has CDR1 MGHDK and CDR2 SYGVNS. The CDR3 extends over 14 amino acids. CDR3 amino acids: CASSEQAGSAGYTF. CDR3 DNA sequence: TGTGCCAGCAGTGAACAGGCAGGGTCGGCTGGCTACACCTTC.

In its sample, this clonotype was seen many times. The gene calls are TRBV5-1 and TRBJ1-3; D is undetermined. The V gene's germline CDR1 is SGHRS and CDR2 YFSETQ. Trimming stripped 0 bases from V and 0 bases from J, with 7 bases between. The CDR3 totals 15 residues. The CDR3 nucleotides are TGCGCCAGCAGCTTGGAAGGGAACTCTGGAAACACCATATATTTT. It encodes CASSLEGNSGNTIYF.

This clonotype was found many times. The chain employs TRBV12-3 or TRBV12-4 and TRBJ2-2; 11 bases agree with TRBD2. This CDR3 region has 16 residues. The junction had 1 base not matched to a gene; V was cut back by 0 bases and J by 4 bases. CDR3 sequence reads: CASSLASGRATGELFF. CDR3 coding DNA: TGTGCCAGCAGTTTAGCTAGCGGGAGGGCCACCGGGGAGCTGTTTTTT.

This clonotype was seen many times. Written as DNA, the CDR3 is TGTGCCACCAGTGATTCCGCAATCCAGGGGGGAATTCAGTACTTC. Its translation is CATSDSAIQGGIQYF. This sequence joins TRBV24-1 and TRBJ2-4, with D possibly TRBD1 on 7 matching bases. The CDR3 spans 15 residues. The V gene lost 2 bases and the J gene lost 10 bases, with 17 bases spanning the gap. Per germline, CDR1 KGHDR and CDR2 SFDVKD.

This clonotype was picked up many times. V usage is TRBV6-6 and J usage is TRBJ2-1; a possible D gene is TRBD2 (5 bases). CDR3 length: 12 residues. V dropped 7 bases and J dropped 7 bases, with 11 bases sitting between them. Germline CDR1 MNHNY, CDR2 SVGAGI (reference sequence). CDR3 amino acids: CASKWRTNEQFF. The CDR3, as DNA: TGTGCCAGCAAGTGGAGGACTAATGAGCAGTTCTTC.

This clonotype was counted between two and nine times. The V call is TRBV6-1, the J call TRBJ2-1, with 7 bases matching TRBD1. Germline CDR1 and CDR2: MNHNS and SASEGT. The CDR3 is 15 amino acids. V trimming: 6 bases; J trimming: 4 bases; junction bases outside the gene matches: 9. The CDR3: CASRPTGSIYNEQFF. The CDR3 region has the DNA TGTGCCAGCAGGCCGACAGGGAGCATTTACAATGAGCAGTTCTTC.

This clonotype has only a few counts. The chain carries TRBV20-1 and TRBJ1-4; a weak D match, TRBD1 (6 bases). This CDR3 region has 15 residues. Trimming pared 1 base from V and 7 bases from J, leaving 16 bases between. Germline CDR1 reads DFQATT; CDR2 reads SNEGSKA (reference sequence). The CDR3 loop reads CSARANRAGGEKLFF. CDR3 nucleotides: TGCAGTGCTAGAGCTAACAGGGCTGGAGGTGAAAAACTGTTTTTT.

In this sample, this clonotype turned up a few times. In nucleotides, the CDR3 is TGCGCCAGCAGCTCCTCAGTGGGACAGCAAGAGACCCAGTACTTC. This codes for CASSSSVGQQETQYF. The chain links TRBV5-1 to TRBJ2-5; 7 bases are a match to TRBD1. Germline loops: CDR1 SGHRS, CDR2 YFSETQ. CDR3 size: 15 residues. The ends lost 3 bases at V and 2 bases at J; junction bases unmatched: 7.

The V call is TRBV7-2, the J call TRBJ2-2; 10 nucleotides match TRBD2. In germline, CDR1 is SGHTA, CDR2 FQGNSA. Unmatched junction bases numbered 15, after V lost 0 bases and J lost 8 bases. CDR3 size: 19 residues. In DNA form, the CDR3 reads TGTGCCAGCAGCTTAGCCTTGATCCTAGCGGGAGTGTCTCCTGGGGAGCTGTTTTTT. Protein sequence: CASSLALILAGVSPGELFF.

This clonotype was detected a few times. The CDR3 loop reads CASGLGGSLETQYF. CDR3 bases: TGTGCTAGTGGTTTGGGGGGCAGTCTAGAGACCCAGTACTTC. This chain joins TRBV12-5 and TRBJ2-5, with D perhaps TRBD1 (5 bases). The germline V and J ends were trimmed by 1 base and 4 bases, with 10 bases remaining between them. From germline, CDR1 is LGHNT and CDR2 FRNRAP. The CDR3 is 14 amino acids.

The chain carries TRBV4-3 and TRBJ2-5, with D possibly TRBD1 on 6 matching bases. The V gene lost 2 bases and the J gene lost 1 base, with 11 bases spanning the gap. CDR3 length: 15 residues. Per the germline V gene, CDR1 is LGHNA and CDR2 is YSLEER. The CDR3 nucleotides read TGCGCCAGCAGCCAACTGATGGGGGCCCAAGAGACCCAGTACTTC. Translation: CASSQLMGAQETQYF.

The chain joins TRBV23-1 to TRBJ2-2; D not certain. TRBV23-1 is annotated as an ORF whose role is uncertain. V lost 0 bases to trimming and J lost 3 bases, with 11 bases between them. The CDR3 is made up of 16 amino acids. The CDR3 DNA reads TGCGCCAGCAGTCAATCGGTGGTCCGGGACACCGGGGAGCTGTTTTTT. This gives the protein CASSQSVVRDTGELFF.

Ten or more counts support this clonotype. CDR3 sequence: CASSPTSGRTNEQFF. Here the CDR3 DNA reads TGTGCCAGCAGCCCGACTAGCGGGAGAACGAATGAGCAGTTCTTC. The chain is built from TRBV14 and TRBJ2-1; 12 nucleotides align to TRBD2. This CDR3 is 15 amino acids long. V lost 4 bases, J lost 7 bases, and 5 bases stayed unmatched. Germline CDR1 SGHDN, CDR2 FVKESK.

This clonotype has more than one count but fewer than ten. The CDR3 nucleotides are TGTGGAAGTTGGGACAGGGAGGCCGGGGAGCTGTTTTTT. This translates into CGSWDREAGELFF. This chain connects TRBV28 to TRBJ2-2, with 9 bases matching TRBD1. Germline V gene sequence: CDR1 MDHEN, CDR2 SYDVKM. The CDR3 is 13 residues long.

This clonotype has only a few counts. The V gene is TRBV12-3 or TRBV12-4, the J gene TRBJ2-1; D gene unclear. CDR3 length: 14 residues. V was shortened by 10 bases and J by 2 bases, with 15 bases between the two germline ends. CDR3 amino acids: CATTEKSAYNEQFF. The CDR3 nucleotides read TGTGCCACCACCGAGAAATCTGCCTACAATGAGCAGTTCTTC.

This clonotype came up many times. Written as DNA, the CDR3 is TGCAGTGCTAGGGACACGCCGACCGGGGAGCTGTTTTTT. It codes for CSARDTPTGELFF. V and J are TRBV20-1 and TRBJ2-2, with D possibly TRBD1 on 5 matching bases. V lost 3 bases and J 5 bases, leaving 10 bases between the germline ends. This CDR3 region has 13 residues. CDR1 and CDR2 (germline): DFQATT, SNEGSKA (reference sequence).

This clonotype occurred a few times. The V call is TRBV4-3, the J call TRBJ2-1, with 13 bases that match TRBD2. Trimming at V came to 3 bases and at J to 8 bases, leaving 19 bases not matched to a gene. The germline V gene has CDR1 LGHNA and CDR2 YSLEER. The CDR3 totals 20 residues. This CDR3 reads CASSQSTSTSGRFPSDEQFF. CDR3 coding DNA: TGCGCCAGCAGCCAGTCCACCTCGACTAGCGGGAGGTTCCCTTCGGATGAGCAGTTCTTC.

V is TRBV7-2 and J is TRBJ1-2, with 7 nucleotides matching TRBD1. Losses at the gene ends were 1 base for V and 7 bases for J; bases not matched to a gene: 12. This CDR3 is built from 16 residues. In germline, CDR1 is SGHTA, CDR2 FQGNSA. The CDR3: CASSLVPETGKFGYTF. CDR3 nucleotide sequence: TGTGCCAGCAGCTTAGTCCCCGAGACAGGGAAATTTGGCTACACCTTC.

At least ten counts were recorded for this clonotype. The J gene is TRBJ1-3, the V gene TRBV7-9; D call uncertain. The length of the CDR3 is 13 residues. Germline assignment: CDR1 SEHNR and CDR2 FQNEAQ (reference sequence). V was cut by 5 bases and J by 5 bases, with 10 bases left in between. CDR3 in amino acids: CASSPPGRNTIYF. The DNA of the CDR3 is TGTGCCAGCAGCCCCCCCGGCCGAAACACCATATATTTT.

This clonotype was picked up many times. This chain links TRBV7-8 with TRBJ2-1; no reliable D call. Germline CDR1 SGHVS, CDR2 FQNEAQ. This CDR3 contains 14 residues. The ends were cut back, 1 base at V and 10 bases at J, with 14 bases in the middle. The CDR3 sequence: CASSLVSALGEQFF. The CDR3 nucleotides read TGTGCCAGCAGCTTAGTGAGTGCCCTCGGAGAGCAGTTCTTC.

This clonotype was seen a handful of times. The V gene is TRBV7-9, the J gene TRBJ2-5; D is tentatively TRBD1 or TRBD2 (7 bases each). Germline V gene data show CDR1 as SEHNR and CDR2 as FQNEAQ (reference sequence). This CDR3 spans 14 amino acids. Trimming took off 4 bases at V and 3 bases at J, with 12 bases between the two ends. The CDR3, as DNA: TGTGCCAGCAGCTCAGGGGGACTAAAAGAGACCCAGTACTTC. This gives the protein CASSSGGLKETQYF.